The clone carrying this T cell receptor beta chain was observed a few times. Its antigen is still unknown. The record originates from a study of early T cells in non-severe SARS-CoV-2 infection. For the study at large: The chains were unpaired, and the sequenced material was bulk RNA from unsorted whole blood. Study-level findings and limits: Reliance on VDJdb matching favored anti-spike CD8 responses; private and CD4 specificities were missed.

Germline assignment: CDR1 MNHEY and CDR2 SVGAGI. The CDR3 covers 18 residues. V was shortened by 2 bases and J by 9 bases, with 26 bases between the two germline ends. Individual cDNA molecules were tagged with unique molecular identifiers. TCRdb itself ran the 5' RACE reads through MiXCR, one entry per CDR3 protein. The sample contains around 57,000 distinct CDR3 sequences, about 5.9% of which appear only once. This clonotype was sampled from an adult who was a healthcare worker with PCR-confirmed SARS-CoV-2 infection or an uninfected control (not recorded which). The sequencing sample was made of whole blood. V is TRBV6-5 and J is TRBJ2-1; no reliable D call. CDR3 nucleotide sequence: TGTGCCAGCAGTTACGCCTCAACTAAACCTCCGTGGGGTGCTGAGCAGTTCTTC. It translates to CASSYASTKPPWGAEQFF.